What follows is one T cell receptor beta chain and its context. Antigen: not known. The data belong to a study of T cells after yellow fever vaccination. Study outcomes and limitations: Though it reached lower strength, the secondary response hit its peak faster, day 5 versus 15. Only a minor proportion of clonotypes was detected across both CD4 and CD8 compartments.

The CDR3 runs to 13 residues. CDR1 MNHEY and CDR2 SVGEGT come from the germline V gene. V lost 2 bases to trimming and J lost 2 bases, with 7 bases between them. The TCR cDNA carried a universal primer site and UMIs from 5'RACE template switching. MiXCR, applied by TCRdb to the 5' RACE reads, yields one record per CDR3 protein. The data contain just under 600,000 distinct CDR3 sequences, about 13% of them seen just once; the ten biggest clones take up roughly 13%. V usage is TRBV6-2 or TRBV6-3 and J usage is TRBJ2-7; D perhaps matches TRBD2 (6 bases). The source was PBMCs, collected on the day of the yellow fever booster vaccination. The receptor's source is a young man who received the YFV17D yellow fever vaccine. CDR3 sequence reads: CASSYAGTYEQYF. The CDR3, as DNA: TGTGCCAGCAGTTACGCGGGAACCTACGAGCAGTACTTC.